One and the same sample provided the 32 T cell receptor beta chains below, sequenced in a study of blood T cell repertoires in COVID-19. The table came from immunoSEQ multiplex PCR; TCRdb's copy has only in-frame clones and leaves some out. The sample comprises 120,000 to 150,000 clones, around three quarters of which are singletons, and roughly 17% rests with the top ten. The sequenced material came from peripheral blood. The receptors were sampled from a man aged 45 to 65 with acute or convalescent COVID-19.

V is TRBV10-3 and J is TRBJ2-1; 15 nucleotides agree with TRBD2. V was pared by 1 base and J by 9 bases, with 7 bases of the junction left unmatched. This CDR3 has 17 amino acids. In germline, CDR1 is ENHRY, CDR2 SYGVKD. Here the CDR3 DNA reads TGTGCCATCAGTGAGTTCCAGGGACTAGCGGGGGGAGGTGAGCAGTTCTTC. Amino acids: CAISEFQGLAGGGEQFF.

The chain employs TRBV11-3 and TRBJ2-1, with D perhaps matching TRBD1 (6 bases). V lost 5 bases, J lost 8 bases, and 19 bases lay in between. The length of the CDR3 is 15 residues. Germline CDR1 is SGHNT and CDR2 is YENEEA. The CDR3 loop reads CASSLGSRGIDEQFF. As DNA, the CDR3 is TGTGCCAGCAGCCTAGGGTCCAGGGGAATTGATGAGCAGTTCTTC.

The V and J genes are TRBV5-4 and TRBJ2-2, with 11 bases fitting TRBD2. V was pared by 3 bases and J by 7 bases, with 5 bases of the junction left unmatched. Per the germline V gene, CDR1 is SGHNT and CDR2 is YYREEE (reference sequence). This CDR3 is built from 15 residues. CDR3 region: CASSYSGGAIGELFF. The CDR3 nucleotides read TGTGCCAGCAGCTATAGCGGGGGGGCCATCGGGGAGCTGTTTTTT.

The genes are TRBV5-1 and TRBJ2-5; TRBD2 matches at 9 bases. Germline CDR1 is SGHRS and CDR2 is YFSETQ. The CDR3 length is 15 residues. V shed 2 bases and J 5 bases; nucleotides not matched to a gene: 7. CDR3 in DNA: TGCGCCAGCAGCTTCCAGCGGGGGGCAGGGGAGACCCAGTACTTC. It encodes CASSFQRGAGETQYF. Together with reference TRBV5-1 and TRBJ2-5, the CDR3 gives the full variable domain: KAGVTQTPRYLIKTRGQQVTLSCSPISGHRSVSWYQQTPGQGLQFLFEYFSETQRNKGNFPGRFSGRQFSNSRSEMNVSTLELGDSALYLCASSFQRGAGETQYFGPGTRLLVL.

The chain couples TRBV5-1 to TRBJ2-3, with D unresolved. The CDR3 length is 12 residues. V was trimmed by 0 bases and J by 5 bases, leaving 4 bases between them. Germline V gene lookup returns CDR1 SGHRS and CDR2 YFSETQ. CDR3: CASSLAKDTQYF. The CDR3 DNA is TGCGCCAGCAGCTTGGCCAAAGATACGCAGTATTTT.

The genes are TRBV6-2 or TRBV6-3 and TRBJ2-5, with 7 nucleotides matching TRBD2. CDR1 MNHEY and CDR2 SVGEGT come from the germline V gene. The length of the CDR3 is 14 residues. The ends lost 2 bases at V and 5 bases at J; junction bases unmatched: 5. The CDR3 sequence: CASSYGGEQETQYF. The DNA for the CDR3 is TGTGCCAGCAGTTACGGGGGGGAACAGGAGACCCAGTACTTC.

This chain uses TRBV5-1 with TRBJ2-7, with D possibly TRBD1 on 5 matching bases. This CDR3 is 14 amino acids long. Trimming stripped 0 bases from V and 0 bases from J, with 7 bases between. Germline loops: CDR1 SGHRS, CDR2 YFSETQ. The CDR3 region has the DNA TGCGCCAGCAGCTTGGAGGGGATCTCCTACGAGCAGTACTTC. Residues: CASSLEGISYEQYF.

This rearrangement joins TRBV5-5 to TRBJ2-2, with 8 bases fitting TRBD2. V trimming: 0 bases; J trimming: 7 bases; junction bases outside the gene matches: 5. CDR1 and CDR2 (germline): SGHKS, YYEKEE (reference sequence). The CDR3 loop spans 15 amino acids. The CDR3 region is CASSLVRGGGGELFF. The CDR3 nucleotides read TGTGCCAGCAGCTTGGTCCGGGGGGGCGGCGGGGAGCTGTTTTTT.

V and J are TRBV6-1 and TRBJ1-1; D gene uncertain. CDR1 is MNHNS, CDR2 SASEGT, per germline. This CDR3 is 15 amino acids long. The V gene lost 2 bases and the J gene lost 5 bases, with 15 bases spanning the gap. CDR3 nucleotide sequence: TGTGCCAGCAGTGAATCGAGCTACCCGGGGACTGAAGCTTTCTTT. Protein: CASSESSYPGTEAFF.

The V and J genes are TRBV6-5 and TRBJ2-7; 9 bases are a match to TRBD1. The CDR3 runs 14 residues. Germline V lookup: CDR1 MNHEY, CDR2 SVGAGI. Trimming at V came to 7 bases and at J to 2 bases, leaving 6 bases not matched to a gene. The CDR3 DNA sequence: TGTGCCAGCACTCGGGACAGGGCCCCCTACGAGCAGTACTTC. This translates into CASTRDRAPYEQYF.

V and J are TRBV6-4 and TRBJ2-3; D gene unclear. From germline, CDR1 is MRHNA and CDR2 SNTAGT. The CDR3 extends over 13 amino acids. V was pared by 8 bases and J by 6 bases, with 15 bases between. CDR3: CASAWAETDTQYF. Here the CDR3 DNA reads TGTGCCAGCGCTTGGGCAGAGACGGATACGCAGTATTTT.

The rearrangement joins TRBV5-5 to TRBJ1-1, with TRBD1 matching over 7 bases. Germline CDR1 is SGHKS and CDR2 is YYEKEE (reference sequence). The CDR3 runs 16 residues. V was pared by 0 bases and J by 5 bases, with 10 bases of the junction left unmatched. The CDR3 region has the DNA TGTGCCAGCAGCTTGGGGATTCAGGGGGTGGCGACTGAAGCTTTCTTT. It yields the protein CASSLGIQGVATEAFF.

The V gene is TRBV10-2, the J gene TRBJ1-1, with a possible D match to TRBD1 (5 bases). Germline V gene data show CDR1 as WSHSY and CDR2 as SAAADI. The V gene lost 7 bases and the J gene lost 3 bases, with 12 bases spanning the gap. The CDR3 runs 13 residues. The CDR3 region has the DNA TGCGCCAGCAAGGTGGCGGGGGACACTGAAGCTTTCTTT. Translation gives CASKVAGDTEAFF.

J is TRBJ2-7 and V is TRBV6-5, with 8 bases that match TRBD2. The CDR3 contains 14 residues. The germline V gene has CDR1 MNHEY and CDR2 SVGAGI. J was trimmed by 2 bases and V by 4 bases; bases with no gene match: 4. Here the CDR3 reads CASSFSGGAYEQYF. The CDR3, as DNA: TGTGCCAGCAGTTTCAGCGGGGGAGCCTACGAGCAGTACTTC.

V gene TRBV2 combines with J gene TRBJ1-2, with a possible D match to TRBD1 (5 bases). Per the germline V gene, CDR1 is SNHLY and CDR2 is FYNNEI. Deletions cut 3 bases from V and 7 bases from J, with 15 bases between. The CDR3 sequence is 14 residues long. CDR3: CASSESRAPGGYTF. CDR3 bases: TGTGCCAGCAGTGAGTCCAGGGCGCCGGGTGGCTACACCTTC. The full variable domain, its missing parts supplied by reference TRBV2 and TRBJ1-2, is EPEVTQTPSHQVTQMGQEVILRCVPISNHLYFYWYRQILGQKVEFLVSFYNNEISEKSEIFDDQFSVERPDGSNFTLKIRSTKLEDSAMYFCASSESRAPGGYTFGSGTRLTVV.

The chain has TRBV7-6 and TRBJ2-5; a weak D match, TRBD2 (6 bases). Looked up from germline, CDR1 is SGHVS and CDR2 is FNYEAQ. V was trimmed by 2 bases and J by 6 bases, leaving 13 bases between them. This CDR3 spans 14 amino acids. CDR3 amino acids: CASSLWDSGQTQYF. DNA for the CDR3: TGTGCCAGCAGCTTATGGGACTCCGGCCAGACCCAGTACTTC.

The DNA for the CDR3 is TGCGCCAGCGGCAGAAGGGGTGTAGGCTATGGCTACACCTTC. Encoded protein: CASGRRGVGYGYTF. The chain combines TRBV10-2 with TRBJ1-2; tentatively, D is TRBD1 (5 bases). Trimming removed 8 bases at V and 4 bases at J, with 17 bases between. Germline V lookup: CDR1 WSHSY, CDR2 SAAADI. The CDR3 runs 14 residues.

The rearrangement joins TRBV29-1 to TRBJ2-3; possibly TRBD1 for D (6 bases). Germline CDR1 and CDR2: SQVTM and ANQGSEA. This CDR3 has 15 residues. V was trimmed by 6 bases and J by 1 base, leaving 17 bases between them. CDR3 DNA sequence: TGCAGCGTCCCATTCTACAGGGACGGCACAGATACGCAGTATTTT. Protein sequence: CSVPFYRDGTDTQYF.

This clone was recorded a few times. This CDR3 reads CASSPSGGGADTQYF. The CDR3 region has the DNA TGTGCCAGCAGCCCTAGCGGGGGAGGAGCAGATACGCAGTATTTT. J is TRBJ2-3 and V is TRBV3-1 (or the pseudogene TRBV3-2); TRBD2 matches at 10 bases. V lost 4 bases and J lost 4; bases outside the gene matches: 5. Per the germline V gene, CDR1 is LGHDT and CDR2 is YNNKEL (reference sequence). CDR3 length: 15 residues.

The CDR3 bases are TGTGCCGGCGGGACAGGAGAAAATAGCAATCAGCCCCAGCATTTT. This encodes CAGGTGENSNQPQHF. The chain links TRBV6-6 to TRBJ1-5; TRBD1 matches 8 bases. The trim removed 11 bases at V and 0 bases at J, leaving 9 bases unmatched. The length of the CDR3 is 15 residues. Germline values: CDR1 MNHNY, CDR2 SVGAGI (reference sequence).

The V call is TRBV20-1, the J call TRBJ2-3, with 14 bases fitting TRBD2. Unmatched junction bases numbered 7, after V lost 3 bases and J lost 5 bases. This CDR3 is built from 16 residues. CDR1 is DFQATT and CDR2 is SNEGSKA in the germline V gene (reference sequence). The CDR3 DNA is TGCAGTGCTAGTCCCATGGGGACTAGCGGGGGAGATACGCAGTATTTT. It specifies CSASPMGTSGGDTQYF.

The chain has TRBV5-4 and TRBJ2-5; D possibly corresponds to TRBD1 (5 bases). The CDR3 is 15 amino acids. The germline V gene has CDR1 SGHNT and CDR2 YYREEE (reference sequence). Trimming took off 0 bases at V and 3 bases at J, with 12 bases between the two ends. The CDR3 nucleotides read TGTGCCAGCAGCTTGGATCCCGCAGGGAAAGAGACCCAGTACTTC. This sequence encodes CASSLDPAGKETQYF.

This clone was picked up one time. This rearrangement joins TRBV5-1 to TRBJ2-6; a possible D gene is TRBD1 (6 bases). The CDR3 is made up of 17 amino acids. In germline, CDR1 is SGHRS, CDR2 YFSETQ. The V gene lost 3 bases and the J gene lost 0 bases, with 13 bases spanning the gap. The CDR3, as DNA: TGCGCCAGCAGCTCTACCACAGGGCTCTCTGGGGCCAACGTCCTGACTTTC. This codes for CASSSTTGLSGANVLTF.

This clone appeared once. The CDR3 DNA is TGTGCCACCAGTGATAGGGACAGGGGAAGCAATGAGCAGTTCTTC. Protein: CATSDRDRGSNEQFF. The V and J genes are TRBV24-1 and TRBJ2-1; 10 bases are shared with TRBD1. Germline V lookup: CDR1 KGHDR, CDR2 SFDVKD. V gave up 3 bases and J gave up 6 bases; unmatched junction bases: 4. This CDR3 contains 15 residues.

V usage is TRBV5-6 and J usage is TRBJ1-3, with D possibly being TRBD1 (5 bases). Germline V gives CDR1 SGHDT, CDR2 YYEEEE. The CDR3 totals 15 residues. V lost 0 bases and J lost 6, with 13 bases in between. The CDR3 DNA reads TGTGCCAGCAGCTTGGCAGGGTTGGAAGTAAACACCATATATTTT. Translating it yields CASSLAGLEVNTIYF.

Of note for this clone: Additional DNA sequences in this sample encode the identical CDR3. CDR3 sequence: CASSLGRNTEAFF. CDR3 bases: TGTGCCAGTAGTTTGGGGCGTAACACTGAAGCTTTCTTT. The V call is TRBV19, the J call TRBJ1-1, with a possible D match to TRBD1 (5 bases). V lost 5 bases, J lost 2 bases, and 9 bases lay in between. The length of the CDR3 is 13 residues. Germline assignment: CDR1 LNHDA and CDR2 SQIVND (reference sequence).

Turning to this clone: Sequence at one end of the junction differs from germline and may be a read error. The chain has TRBV19 and TRBJ2-5; D gene ambiguous. The V gene's germline CDR1 is LNHDA and CDR2 SQIVND (reference sequence). The length of the CDR3 is 13 residues. CDR3 sequence: CASSRAVEETQYF. DNA for the CDR3: TGTGCCAGCAGTAGGGCTGTGGAAGAGACCCAGTACTTC.

The rearrangement joins TRBV3-1 (or the pseudogene TRBV3-2) to TRBJ1-5; no clear D. Trimming stripped 2 bases from V and 3 bases from J, with 5 bases between. CDR1 is LGHDT, CDR2 YNNKEL, per germline (reference sequence). The CDR3 is 13 amino acids. The CDR3 here is CASSQNNNQPQHF. In nucleotides, the CDR3 is TGTGCCAGCAGCCAAAATAACAATCAGCCCCAGCATTTT.

This clone was seen only a few times. The V call is TRBV19, the J call TRBJ2-6; 8 nucleotides agree with TRBD1. Germline assignment: CDR1 LNHDA and CDR2 SQIVND (reference sequence). The ends lost 5 bases at V and 0 bases at J; junction bases unmatched: 12. The CDR3 is made up of 19 amino acids. The CDR3 reads CASSARKTGAPSGANVLTF. Here the CDR3 DNA reads TGTGCCAGTAGTGCGCGGAAGACAGGGGCCCCCTCTGGGGCCAACGTCCTGACTTTC.

The chain uses TRBV10-2 and TRBJ1-2; D is possibly TRBD1 (5 bases). Germline V gene data show CDR1 as WSHSY and CDR2 as SAAADI. The CDR3 runs to 14 residues. V shed 4 bases and J shed 8 bases, with 17 bases lying between them. CDR3 DNA: TGCGCCAGCAGTGGTGGCGCAGGGCGGCAGGGCTACACCTTC. Amino acid sequence: CASSGGAGRQGYTF.

V gene TRBV19 combines with J gene TRBJ1-2, with D possibly matching TRBD1 (5 bases). The CDR3 runs 15 residues. Per germline, CDR1 LNHDA and CDR2 SQIVND (reference sequence). Deletions cut 3 bases from V and 4 bases from J, with 15 bases between. The CDR3: CASSIATGNSYGYTF. The CDR3 coding sequence is TGTGCCAGTAGTATCGCCACAGGTAACAGCTATGGCTACACCTTC.

V gene TRBV3-1 (or the pseudogene TRBV3-2) combines with J gene TRBJ1-3, with D possibly TRBD1 on 6 matching bases. V was pared by 5 bases and J by 4 bases, with 18 bases between. The CDR3 has 16 residues. The germline CDR1 and CDR2 sequences are LGHDT and YNNKEL (reference sequence). The CDR3 is CASSFGGAKAGNTIYF. As DNA, the CDR3 is TGTGCCAGCAGCTTTGGGGGCGCAAAAGCAGGAAACACCATATATTTT.